This T cell receptor beta chain was sequenced in a study of T-cell reconstitution after alpha-beta-depleted transplantation in children. As it was prepared, the TCRbeta library received unique molecular identifiers. Using its own MiXCR run on the PCR reads, TCRdb lists one record per CDR3 protein. The sample contains about 640,000 distinct CDR3 sequences, approximately 16% of which appear only once. The CDR3 spans 16 residues. Germline V CDR1 and CDR2: LGHNA, YSLEER. V lost 4 bases and J lost 1, with 15 bases in between. This clonotype was seen only a few times. This clonotype was obtained from a human donor who donated a stem cell graft to a child with acute myeloid leukemia. This chain uses TRBV4-3 with TRBJ2-3; TRBD1 might be the D (6 bases). Sequenced material: PBMCs from the stem cell graft donor, taken from the stem cell graft. Here the CDR3 DNA reads TGCGCCAGCAGCCCCCACCCACAGGGTGGCACAGATACGCAGTATTTT. Its translation: CASSPHPQGGTDTQYF.